Shown below are 25 T cell receptor beta chains from a single sample sequenced in a study of T cell clonality in common variable immunodeficiency. The repertoire was sequenced with immunoSEQ multiplex PCR; TCRdb's copy has only in-frame clones and lacks some. Sampling found around 57,000 clones, none seen once. Sequences were obtained from peripheral blood mononuclear cells. The receptors come from a person between 18 and 75 years old in good health.

Ten or more counts support this clone. The DNA ends 3 residues before the CDR3 does, and the rest of the CDR3 is filled in from the germline J gene. V usage is TRBV18 and J usage is TRBJ2-1, with TRBD2 matching 9 bases. The junction had 7 bases not matched to a gene; V was cut back by 3 bases and J by 1 base. The CDR3 length is 17 residues. CDR1 KGHSH and CDR2 LQKENI come from the germline V gene. CDR3 region: CASSPGGLAGSYNEQFF. CDR3 bases read: TGTGCCAGCTCACCGGGCGGCCTAGCGGGATCCTACAATGAG. Full variable domain (remainder filled in from reference TRBV18 and TRBJ2-1): NAGVMQNPRHLVRRRGQEARLRCSPMKGHSHVYWYRQLPEEGLKFMVYLQKENIIDESGMPKERFSAEFPKEGPSILRIQQVVRGDSAAYFCASSPGGLAGSYNEQFFGPGTRLTVL.

This clone was seen at least ten times. Coverage ceases 3 residues before the CDR3 finishes, and the germline J gene fills in the end. The genes are TRBV6-2 or TRBV6-3 and TRBJ2-7; D possibly corresponds to TRBD1 (5 bases). The length of the CDR3 is 13 residues. The germline V gene encodes CDR1 MNHEY and CDR2 SVGEGT. The ends were cut back, 4 bases at V and 4 bases at J, with 11 bases in the middle. The sequenced part of the CDR3 DNA is TGTGCCAGCAGTTGGACGACAGAGTACGAG. It encodes CASSWTTEYE. The CDR3, in full, reads CASSWTTEYEQYF.

A word on this clone: The CDR3 end falls 3 residues outside the read, so it is completed with the germline J gene. The rearrangement uses TRBV20-1 and TRBJ2-7, with 8 bases matching TRBD2. Trimming took 0 bases from V and 0 from J; bases not matched to a gene: 4. The V gene's germline CDR1 is DFQATT and CDR2 SNEGSKA (reference sequence). The CDR3 loop spans 15 amino acids. The CDR3 loop is CSARDLSGSSYEQYF. CDR3 bases read: TGCAGTGCTAGAGATCTGAGCGGGAGCTCCTACGAG.

This clone was counted between two and nine times. The read gets to within 3 residues of the CDR3 end, and the germline J gene fills in the rest. The chain carries TRBV19 and TRBJ1-6; a possible D gene is TRBD1 (6 bases). CDR1 LNHDA and CDR2 SQIVND come from the germline V gene (reference sequence). V was pared by 6 bases and J by 10 bases, with 19 bases between. This CDR3 region has 15 residues. CDR3 amino acids: CASRRTAEPDSPLHF. The covered CDR3 bases are TGTGCCAGTAGGAGGACAGCCGAACCGGACTCACCC.

In this sample, this clone turned up many times. The read terminates 3 residues ahead of where the CDR3 ends, so the germline J gene completes it. The J gene is TRBJ2-3, the V gene TRBV7-8; D is perhaps TRBD1 (6 bases). Germline CDR1 and CDR2: SGHVS and FQNEAQ. V lost 3 bases and J 4 bases, leaving 11 bases between the germline ends. This CDR3 has 14 residues. The part of the CDR3 DNA that was read is TGTGCCAGCAGCTTTGGACAGAGGTCAGATACG. Translated, it gives CASSFGQRSDT. The whole CDR3 protein reads CASSFGQRSDTQYF.

At least ten counts were recorded for this clone. Incomplete CDR3 DNA: TGTGCCAGCAATGGGGGGGCCTATAATTCACCC. It yields the protein CASNGGAYNSP. The CDR3 in full is CASNGGAYNSPLHF. The chain uses TRBV2 and TRBJ1-6; a weak D match, TRBD1 (5 bases). The read comes to an end 3 residues before the CDR3 does, leaving the germline J gene to fill in the end. CDR3 size: 14 residues. The V end was cut by 7 bases, the J end by 2 bases, with 9 bases between. Germline V gene lookup returns CDR1 SNHLY and CDR2 FYNNEI.

This clone has at least ten counts. The read stops 3 residues short of the end of the CDR3; the missing end is completed from the germline J gene. The chain uses TRBV7-2 and TRBJ2-5, with D possibly matching TRBD2 (7 bases). Trimming took off 2 bases at V and 5 bases at J, with 15 bases between the two ends. The length of the CDR3 is 15 residues. Germline V gene sequence: CDR1 SGHTA, CDR2 FQGNSA. The CDR3 loop is CASSLMGAGGETQYF. The CDR3 DNA, read in part, is TGTGCCAGCAGCTTAATGGGGGCCGGGGGGGAGACC.

This clone was seen many times. The CDR3 goes on 3 residues after the read ends, and that part is filled in from the germline J gene. This sample includes further DNA sequences coding for the same CDR3. The V and J genes are TRBV7-8 and TRBJ2-5, with 7 positions matching TRBD1. There are 13 residues in the CDR3. Germline values: CDR1 SGHVS, CDR2 FQNEAQ. Trimming took 8 bases from V and 3 from J; bases not matched to a gene: 6. CDR3 sequence: CASGGQQKETQYF. Partial CDR3 DNA: TGTGCCAGCGGGGGACAGCAGAAAGAGACC.

Ten or more counts support this clone. The read stops 3 residues short of the end of the CDR3; the missing end is completed from the germline J gene. V usage is TRBV30 and J usage is TRBJ2-2; 11 bases line up with TRBD2. The CDR3 totals 15 residues. Looked up from germline, CDR1 is GTSNPN and CDR2 is SVGIG (reference sequence). J gave up 5 bases and V 0 bases, and 2 bases lay outside the gene matches. Incomplete CDR3 DNA: TGTGCCTGGAGTGTACGGACTAGCGGGACCGGGGAG. It codes for CAWSVRTSGTGE. The full CDR3 reads CAWSVRTSGTGELFF.

This clone was counted at least ten times. The read comes to an end 3 residues before the CDR3 does, leaving the germline J gene to fill in the end. This chain joins TRBV10-3 and TRBJ2-7; TRBD2 agrees at 8 bases. Per the germline V gene, CDR1 is ENHRY and CDR2 is SYGVKD. Germline trimming cut 3 bases from V and 1 base from J; bases unmatched to any gene: 8. The CDR3 contains 16 residues. CDR3 region: CAISEFGSGSSYEQYF. CDR3 bases read: TGTGCCATCAGTGAATTCGGCAGCGGGAGTTCCTACGAG.

This clone was seen many times. Read sequence stops 3 residues before the CDR3 end, and the germline J gene provides the missing end. The chain recombines TRBV5-1 with TRBJ2-2, with 9 bases identical to TRBD2. Looked up from germline, CDR1 is SGHRS and CDR2 is YFSETQ. The length of the CDR3 is 16 residues. Trimming cost V 0 bases and J 3 bases; bases outside gene matches: 3. The CDR3 DNA, read in part, is TGCGCCAGCAGCTTGGATATAGCGGGAGACACCGGGGAG. This translates into CASSLDIAGDTGE. The whole CDR3 protein is CASSLDIAGDTGELFF.

This clone was observed many times. CDR3 loop: CASSDRFEQYF. CDR3 bases read: TGTGCCAGCAGTGACAGATTCGAG. The chain uses TRBV6-1 and TRBJ2-7; no clear D gene. The sequenced fragment ends 3 residues before the CDR3 boundary, so the rest is inferred from the germline J gene. This CDR3 region has 11 residues. Germline V gene data show CDR1 as MNHNS and CDR2 as SASEGT. Trimming removed 3 bases from V and 6 bases from J, with 6 bases in between.

The sample holds many counts of this clone. The read stops 3 residues short of the end of the CDR3; the missing end is completed from the germline J gene. This sequence joins TRBV29-1 and TRBJ1-1, with TRBD1 matching 8 bases. The CDR3 sequence is 13 residues long. Germline V CDR1 and CDR2: SQVTM, ANQGSEA. V dropped 7 bases and J dropped 5; count of bases not matched to a gene: 9. Partial CDR3 DNA: TGCAGCGCCAGACAGGGGATAGGGACTGAA. Encoded protein: CSARQGIGTE. In full, the CDR3 is CSARQGIGTEAFF.

This clone was counted between two and nine times. CDR3 protein: CASSPSLTGNEQFF. Partial CDR3 DNA: TGCGCCAGCAGCCCCTCACTGACTGGGAATGAG. The chain combines TRBV5-1 with TRBJ2-1, with D uncertain. The read ends 3 residues early relative to the CDR3; the germline J gene fills the gap. The germline V gene has CDR1 SGHRS and CDR2 YFSETQ. V was clipped by 4 bases and J by 7 bases, with 15 bases between them. This CDR3 has 14 amino acids.

This clone occurred many times. The read comes to an end 3 residues before the CDR3 does, leaving the germline J gene to fill in the end. The gene calls are TRBV18 and TRBJ2-7, with TRBD1 identical over 7 bases. Trimming removed 4 bases from V and 3 bases from J; junction bases left unmatched: 6. The CDR3 is 14 residues long. Germline V gives CDR1 KGHSH, CDR2 LQKENI. The CDR3 bases that were read are TGTGCCAGCTCACAGGGGACAGTCTTCTACGAG. Amino acids: CASSQGTVFYE. The entire CDR3 is CASSQGTVFYEQYF.

Note on this clone: At one of its ends the junction is not consistent with the germline gene, which may arise from a read error. The CDR3 end is not reached by the read, which stops 3 residues before it; the germline J gene fills it in. The chain uses TRBV18 and TRBJ1-2; TRBD1 matches at 7 bases. The CDR3 covers 15 residues. Germline V CDR1 and CDR2: KGHSH, LQKENI. This CDR3 reads CVSSPKAGQRDTYTF. Partial CDR3 DNA: TGTGTCAGCTCACCAAAAGCGGGACAGAGAGATACC.

This CDR3 reads CASSPISGTSGPYNEQFF. Incomplete CDR3 DNA: TGCGCCAGCAGCCCTATCTCCGGGACTAGCGGCCCCTACAATGAG. V is TRBV5-1 and J is TRBJ2-1, with 11 bases aligning to TRBD2. From the germline J gene comes the end of the CDR3, since the read stops 3 residues before it. Germline V lookup: CDR1 SGHRS, CDR2 YFSETQ. The CDR3 is 18 amino acids. Trimming took 4 bases from V and 2 from J; bases not matched to a gene: 11.

This clone occurred many times. The read falls 3 residues short of the CDR3 end, and the missing part is taken from the germline J gene. This chain uses TRBV28 with TRBJ2-7, with 11 bases aligning to TRBD2. Germline V lookup: CDR1 MDHEN, CDR2 SYDVKM. V gave up 6 bases and J gave up 6 bases; unmatched junction bases: 10. The CDR3 contains 15 residues. The CDR3 protein is CASRLGTSGPSEQYF. The sequenced part of the CDR3 DNA is TGTGCCAGCAGGTTAGGGACTAGCGGTCCATCCGAG. Drawing the rest from reference TRBV28 and TRBJ2-7, the complete variable domain is DVKVTQSSRYLVKRTGEKVFLECVQDMDHENMFWYRQDPGLGLRLIYFSYDVKMKEKGDIPEGYSVSREKKERFSLILESASTNQTSMYLCASRLGTSGPSEQYFGPGTRLTVT.

Details on this clone: The missing CDR3 end, 3 residues past where the read stops, is filled in from the germline J gene. The gene calls are TRBV7-2 and TRBJ1-2, with D unresolved. This CDR3 has 13 residues. CDR1 is SGHTA and CDR2 is FQGNSA in the germline V gene. Incomplete CDR3 DNA: TGTGCCAGCAGTCTAATCCTATTCGATGAC. It is translated as CASSLILFDD. In full, the CDR3 is CASSLILFDDYTF.

This clone has a handful of counts. The read ends 3 residues early relative to the CDR3; the germline J gene fills the gap. The chain couples TRBV5-6 to TRBJ2-7, with TRBD2 matching 12 bases. Germline-derived CDR1 and CDR2 are SGHDT and YYEEEE. V trimming: 3 bases; J trimming: 4 bases; junction bases outside the gene matches: 5. The CDR3 covers 15 residues. CDR3 DNA (partial): TGTGCCAGCAGCTACGGACTAGCGGGAATATACGAG. It codes for CASSYGLAGIYE. The complete CDR3 reads CASSYGLAGIYEQYF.

This clone was observed a few times. Read sequence stops 3 residues before the CDR3 end, and the germline J gene provides the missing end. The rearrangement joins TRBV5-4 to TRBJ2-7, with 7 bases identical to TRBD2. Germline V gene data show CDR1 as SGHNT and CDR2 as YYREEE (reference sequence). V dropped 4 bases and J dropped 3; count of bases not matched to a gene: 4. The CDR3 spans 13 residues. The CDR3 here is CASSRGEHYEQYF. The covered CDR3 bases are TGTGCCAGCAGCCGGGGGGAGCACTACGAG. Combining the CDR3 with reference TRBV5-4 and TRBJ2-7 gives the whole variable domain ETGVTQSPTHLIKTRGQQVTLRCSSQSGHNTVSWYQQALGQGPQFIFQYYREEENGRGNFPPRFSGLQFPNYSSELNVNALELDDSALYLCASSRGEHYEQYFGPGTRLTVT.

This clone was observed many times. The read comes to an end 3 residues before the CDR3 does, leaving the germline J gene to fill in the end. This sequence joins TRBV10-3 and TRBJ2-5, with 8 bases aligning to TRBD1. The CDR3 runs 15 residues. Per the germline V gene, CDR1 is ENHRY and CDR2 is SYGVKD. Trimming removed 2 bases from V and 1 base from J; junction bases left unmatched: 3. The covered CDR3 bases are TGTGCCATCAGTGAGACAGGACAGGGCCAAGAGACC. Translating it yields CAISETGQGQET. The entire CDR3 sequence reads CAISETGQGQETQYF.

This clone was detected a few times. The germline gene is not matched at one end of the junction; a read error may be the cause. CDR3 bases read: TGTGCCAGCGGCTTAGCGGGCGACGGTTCTGTCTATGGC. It codes for CASGLAGDGSVYG. The full CDR3 reads CASGLAGDGSVYGYTF. V usage is TRBV7-6 and J usage is TRBJ1-2; D gene unclear. The read halts 3 residues ahead of the CDR3 end, with the missing end drawn from the germline J gene. CDR1 is SGHVS and CDR2 is FNYEAQ in the germline V gene. CDR3 length: 16 amino acids.

About this clone: The read ends 3 residues shy of where the CDR3 ends; the end is completed using the germline J gene. V gene TRBV5-1 combines with J gene TRBJ2-7, with 10 positions matching TRBD2. This CDR3 spans 15 amino acids. Germline V gene sequence: CDR1 SGHRS, CDR2 YFSETQ. Unmatched junction bases numbered 9, after V lost 3 bases and J lost 6 bases. Incomplete CDR3 DNA: TGCGCCAGCAGCTCCGGGACTAGCGCCCGATCCGAG. It yields the protein CASSSGTSARSE. The full CDR3 reads CASSSGTSARSEQYF.

This clone was detected many times. The CDR3 end falls 3 residues outside the read, so it is completed with the germline J gene. Additional DNA sequences in this sample encode the identical CDR3. This chain connects TRBV2 to TRBJ2-6, with D perhaps TRBD1 (5 bases). V lost 4 bases and J lost 4, with 11 bases in between. CDR1 and CDR2 (germline): SNHLY, FYNNEI. CDR3 length: 15 residues. CDR3 DNA (partial): TGTGCCAGCAGTGGCAGGGTGTCCGGGGCCAACGTC. This gives the protein CASSGRVSGANV. From start to end, the CDR3 is CASSGRVSGANVLTF.